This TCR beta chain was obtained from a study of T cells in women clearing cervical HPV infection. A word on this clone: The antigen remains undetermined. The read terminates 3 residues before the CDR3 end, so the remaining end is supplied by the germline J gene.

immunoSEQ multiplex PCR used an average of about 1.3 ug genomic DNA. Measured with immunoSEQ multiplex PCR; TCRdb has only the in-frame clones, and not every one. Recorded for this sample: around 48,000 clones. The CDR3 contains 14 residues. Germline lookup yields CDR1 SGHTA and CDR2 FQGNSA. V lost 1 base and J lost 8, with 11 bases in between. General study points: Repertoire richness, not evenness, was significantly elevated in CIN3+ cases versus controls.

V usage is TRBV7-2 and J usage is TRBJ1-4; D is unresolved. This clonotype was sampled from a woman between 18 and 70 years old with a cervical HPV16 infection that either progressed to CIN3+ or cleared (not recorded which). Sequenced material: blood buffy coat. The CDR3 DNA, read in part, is TGTGCCAGCAGCTTAGTCGCCGGGGAGGAAAAA. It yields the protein CASSLVAGEEK. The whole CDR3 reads CASSLVAGEEKLFF. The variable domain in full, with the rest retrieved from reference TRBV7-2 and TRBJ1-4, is GAGVSQSPSNKVTEKGKDVELRCDPISGHTALYWYRQSLGQGLEFLIYFQGNSAPDKSGLPSDRFSAERTGGSVSTLTIQRTQQEDSAVYLCASSLVAGEEKLFFGSGTQLSVL.